This TCR beta chain was obtained from a study of T cells in Graves' hyperthyroidism and ophthalmopathy. Study findings and constraints: Ophthalmopathy stood apart from stable hyperthyroidism in a 13 V-J model. Before onset, ophthalmopathy was predicted by the model a median around 6 months earlier.

Exclusions: uncontrolled infection, other autoimmune disease, pregnancy, lactation. Clinicians diagnosed patients from clinical symptoms, serum thyroxine and TRAb, thyroid ultrasound and orbital computed tomography. Template material for amplifying TCR beta CDR3 regions consisted of RNA transcripts. A first-round RT-PCR of the TCR CDR3 used the HTBI primer set. TCRdb analysed the multiplex PCR reads with MiXCR anew, one entry per CDR3 protein. Of about 130,000 distinct CDR3 sequences listed, roughly a fifth are singletons. This clonotype was seen ten or more times. Its antigen is undetermined. The V gene lost 2 bases and the J gene lost 8 bases, with 12 bases spanning the gap. CDR1 and CDR2 (germline): MDHEN, SYDVKM. This CDR3 comprises 13 residues.

The sample taken for sequencing was blood. The rearrangement joins TRBV28 to TRBJ1-2, with D tentatively TRBD1 (5 bases). This receptor was identified in a woman between 45 and 65 years old with Graves' hyperthyroidism that later progressed to Graves' ophthalmopathy. CDR3 sequence reads: CASSLRRGGGYTF. The CDR3, as DNA: TGTGCCAGCAGTTTAAGACGGGGCGGAGGCTACACCTTC.